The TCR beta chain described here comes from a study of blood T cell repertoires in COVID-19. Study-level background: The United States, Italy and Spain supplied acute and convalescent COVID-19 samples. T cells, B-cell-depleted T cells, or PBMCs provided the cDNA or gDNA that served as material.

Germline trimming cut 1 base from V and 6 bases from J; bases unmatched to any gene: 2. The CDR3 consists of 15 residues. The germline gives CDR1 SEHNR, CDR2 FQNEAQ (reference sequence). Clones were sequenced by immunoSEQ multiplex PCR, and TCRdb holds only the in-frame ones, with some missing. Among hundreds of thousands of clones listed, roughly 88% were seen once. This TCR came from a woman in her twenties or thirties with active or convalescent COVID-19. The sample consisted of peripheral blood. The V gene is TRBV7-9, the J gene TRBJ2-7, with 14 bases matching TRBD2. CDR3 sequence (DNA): TGTGCCAGCAGCTTAGAGGGACTAGCGGGAGTCGAGCAGTACTTC. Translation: CASSLEGLAGVEQYF.